This record covers a single TCR beta chain. As yet, its antigen is unknown. PCR primers comprised 60 Vbeta and 13 Jbeta primers. Clones were sequenced by immunoSEQ multiplex PCR, and TCRdb holds only the in-frame ones, with some missing. The repertoire table contains 25,000 to 35,000 clones. This CDR3 region has 15 residues. The germline CDR1 and CDR2 sequences are MDHEN and SYDVKM. V dropped 5 bases and J dropped 5; count of bases not matched to a gene: 9. This entry is derived from a study of cytomegalovirus exposure and HLA in healthy donors. Study-wide points: Follow-up analysis found HLA locus-dependent TCR association rates, highest for DRB1 and lowest for HLA-C.

Despite likely unrecorded immune exposures, the donors were nominally healthy at the time of sampling. V usage is TRBV28 and J usage is TRBJ2-5; TRBD1 matches 9 bases. The specimen was PBMCs. The TCR originated in a middle-aged man in good health and CMV-seronegative. Written as DNA, the CDR3 is TGTGCCAGCAGTACCCGACAGGGGGGTGGCGAGACCCAGTACTTC. Its translation: CASSTRQGGGETQYF.